These 30 T cell receptor beta chains share one sample of origin, sequenced in a study of a mutant IDH1 vaccine in newly diagnosed glioma. For these receptors, no antigen is known. The time point was: week 11, during vaccination. The investigators gave 300 ug of mutant IDH1 20-mer peptide in each vaccine dose, together with topical imiquimod. Profiled with immunoSEQ multiplex PCR; TCRdb holds only in-frame clones, not every one. The profile shows tens of thousands of clones, approximately 80% of them singletons. Specimen: PBMCs, collected from a glioma patient whose treatment included an IDH1 peptide vaccine. The source of these receptors is a man younger than 40 with glioma.

Notes on this clone: At the DNA level, this CDR3 is encoded by other sequences in the same sample as well. The CDR3 nucleotides read TGTGCCAGCAGTTACGGGAGCCAGGGCTCAGCTTTCTTT. Translated, it gives CASSYGSQGSAFF. The chain uses TRBV6-6 and TRBJ1-1; a weak D match, TRBD1 (5 bases). Trimming pared 2 bases from V and 10 bases from J, leaving 14 bases between. There are 13 residues in the CDR3. CDR1 and CDR2 (germline): MNHNY, SVGAGI (reference sequence).

The V and J genes are TRBV28 and TRBJ1-3; D gene ambiguous. Gene TRBJ1-5 matches the end of the DNA better, so the J call may be wrong. Germline V lookup: CDR1 MDHEN, CDR2 SYDVKM. This CDR3 is built from 13 residues. This CDR3 reads CASSPALVRDQHF. The CDR3 bases are TGTGCCAGCAGTCCTGCACTTGTCCGGGACCAGCATTTT.

V is TRBV4-3 and J is TRBJ1-4; D is perhaps TRBD1 (6 bases). This CDR3 is 13 amino acids long. V shed 1 base and J shed 8 bases, with 8 bases lying between them. Germline V gene data show CDR1 as LGHNA and CDR2 as YSLEER. The CDR3 DNA sequence: TGCGCCAGCAGCCAAGCTACAGGGGAAAAACTGTTTTTT. As protein: CASSQATGEKLFF.

The chain joins TRBV18 to TRBJ2-1, with D perhaps matching TRBD2 (6 bases). V was cut by 5 bases and J by 5 bases, with 19 bases left in between. There are 16 residues in the CDR3. Germline V lookup: CDR1 KGHSH, CDR2 LQKENI. CDR3 bases: TGTGCCAGCTCAGCCCCCCCTAGCGCCCTAAACAATGAGCAGTTCTTC. Its translation is CASSAPPSALNNEQFF.

This chain joins TRBV6-1 and TRBJ2-5, with D perhaps matching TRBD2 (5 bases). V shed 2 bases and J shed 5 bases, with 15 bases lying between them. Germline V gives CDR1 MNHNS, CDR2 SASEGT. CDR3 length: 15 residues. The CDR3 nucleotides read TGTGCCAGCAGTGAAAGGGTACAGCCGGGGGAGACCCAGTACTTC. Residues: CASSERVQPGETQYF.

V and J are TRBV5-4 and TRBJ2-1, with 9 bases lining up with TRBD1. Germline CDR1 SGHNT, CDR2 YYREEE (reference sequence). This CDR3 contains 16 residues. With V trimmed by 4 bases and J by 0 bases, 5 bases remained unmatched. CDR3 protein: CASSQDRGSSYNEQFF. The CDR3 DNA follows: TGTGCCAGCAGCCAAGACAGGGGGAGCTCCTACAATGAGCAGTTCTTC.

The CDR3 DNA sequence: TGTGCCAGCAGTTACTCAGGGGAATATGGCTACACCTTC. Encoded protein: CASSYSGEYGYTF. The rearrangement joins TRBV6-5 to TRBJ1-2; TRBD1 is a possible D gene (5 bases). The CDR3 is made up of 13 amino acids. Trimming stripped 0 bases from V and 5 bases from J, with 7 bases between. The V gene's germline CDR1 is MNHEY and CDR2 SVGAGI.

The chain has TRBV19 and TRBJ1-1; D ambiguous. The germline gives CDR1 LNHDA, CDR2 SQIVND (reference sequence). V was shortened by 5 bases and J by 6 bases, with 7 bases between the two germline ends. The CDR3 contains 11 residues. The DNA of the CDR3 is TGTGCCAGTAGTGCCAGTTCTGAAGCTTTCTTT. This translates into CASSASSEAFF.

The chain links TRBV11-1 to TRBJ2-6; D unresolved. V lost 7 bases, J lost 4 bases, and 14 bases lay in between. Germline CDR1 reads SGHAT; CDR2 reads FQDESV (reference sequence). The CDR3 runs to 15 residues. The CDR3 here is CASMDVTLGANVLTF. The DNA for the CDR3 is TGTGCCAGCATGGACGTTACTCTGGGGGCCAACGTCCTGACTTTC.

The chain links TRBV10-3 to TRBJ1-1, with TRBD1 identical over 9 bases. V lost 6 bases, J lost 4 bases, and 3 bases stayed unmatched. The CDR3 has 13 residues. CDR1 ENHRY and CDR2 SYGVKD come from the germline V gene. This CDR3 is CAIRLDRGTEAFF. The CDR3 DNA follows: TGTGCCATCAGACTGGACAGGGGCACTGAAGCTTTCTTT.

V is TRBV5-4 and J is TRBJ1-5; tentative D call: TRBD1 (5 bases). V lost 4 bases and J lost 3, with 11 bases in between. Germline-derived CDR1 and CDR2 are SGHNT and YYREEE (reference sequence). This CDR3 is 14 amino acids long. The CDR3 reads CASSPGRNNQPQHF. As DNA, the CDR3 is TGTGCCAGCAGCCCGGGACGGAACAATCAGCCCCAGCATTTT.

In nucleotides, the CDR3 is TGTGCCAGCCAGTTACAGGGGTACAATGAGCAGTTCTTC. This sequence encodes CASQLQGYNEQFF. This rearrangement joins TRBV6-1 to TRBJ2-1, with 7 bases identical to TRBD1. The germline gives CDR1 MNHNS, CDR2 SASEGT. Unmatched junction bases numbered 5, after V lost 8 bases and J lost 4 bases. The CDR3 is 13 amino acids.

The V and J genes are TRBV18 and TRBJ1-2; D is perhaps TRBD1 (5 bases). The CDR3 loop spans 14 amino acids. Germline CDR1 KGHSH, CDR2 LQKENI. With 3 bases removed from V and 6 bases from J, the gap between germline ends came to 14 bases. DNA for the CDR3: TGTGCCAGCTCACCGGGACTGTCGACGGATGGCTACACCTTC. The encoded protein is CASSPGLSTDGYTF.

This clone was detected only once. V usage is TRBV6-5 and J usage is TRBJ1-4, with a weak D call TRBD1 (5 bases). Germline CDR1 is MNHEY and CDR2 is SVGAGI. V was pared by 2 bases and J by 6 bases, with 13 bases between. This CDR3 comprises 15 residues. DNA for the CDR3: TGTGCCAGCAGTTACACCGGGACGGGAGATGAAAAACTGTTTTTT. It yields the protein CASSYTGTGDEKLFF.

The V and J genes are TRBV6-5 and TRBJ2-3; 14 nucleotides match TRBD2. CDR1 is MNHEY, CDR2 SVGAGI, per germline. Unmatched junction bases numbered 5, after V lost 5 bases and J lost 7 bases. This CDR3 comprises 15 residues. CDR3: CASSKGTSGGYTQYF. CDR3 nucleotides: TGTGCCAGCAGTAAAGGGACTAGCGGGGGATATACGCAGTATTTT.

The V call is TRBV7-2, the J call TRBJ2-5, with 9 nucleotides matching TRBD2. CDR3 length: 16 residues. Trimming cost V 3 bases and J 4 bases; bases outside gene matches: 9. The V gene's germline CDR1 is SGHTA and CDR2 FQGNSA. The CDR3 loop reads CASSFLGGGAGETQYF. The CDR3 coding sequence is TGTGCCAGCAGCTTTCTAGGCGGGGGGGCCGGAGAGACCCAGTACTTC.

This clone showed up just once. The rearrangement links TRBV5-1 to TRBJ2-3, with D perhaps matching TRBD1 or TRBD2 (5 bases each). The CDR3 is 16 residues long. V was shortened by 1 base and J by 5 bases, with 17 bases between the two germline ends. CDR1 SGHRS and CDR2 YFSETQ come from the germline V gene. The CDR3 nucleotides read TGCGCCAGCAGCTTGAGTGGGGGAGCCCCTCTAGATACGCAGTATTTT. This codes for CASSLSGGAPLDTQYF.

The chain uses TRBV18 and TRBJ2-1; the D gene is possibly TRBD2 (5 bases). Germline values: CDR1 KGHSH, CDR2 LQKENI. Trimming shortened V by 3 bases and J by 0 bases, and 9 bases separated the two germline ends. This CDR3 region has 15 residues. CDR3: CASSPSGSSYNEQFF. The CDR3 nucleotides read TGTGCCAGCTCACCGAGCGGAAGCTCCTACAATGAGCAGTTCTTC.

CDR3 amino acids: CASSPLGDRGTYEQYF. CDR3 nucleotide sequence: TGTGCCAGCAGCCCCTTAGGGGACAGGGGAACCTACGAGCAGTACTTC. The chain is built from TRBV6-6 and TRBJ2-7; 10 bases align to TRBD1. The V segment lost 6 bases and the J segment 2 bases; nucleotides outside the gene matches: 10. This CDR3 region has 16 residues. Per germline, CDR1 MNHNY and CDR2 SVGAGI (reference sequence).

This clone was counted only a few times. This chain links TRBV7-6 with TRBJ1-5; D is ambiguous. The length of the CDR3 is 13 residues. The V end was cut by 2 bases, the J end by 4 bases, with 6 bases between. Germline CDR1 reads SGHVS; CDR2 reads FNYEAQ. CDR3 nucleotide sequence: TGTGCCAGCAGCTTATCGGAAAATCAGCCCCAGCATTTT. The encoded protein is CASSLSENQPQHF.

The V call is TRBV28, the J call TRBJ2-7, with TRBD1 as a possible D gene (6 bases). The length of the CDR3 is 15 residues. From germline, CDR1 is MDHEN and CDR2 SYDVKM. V lost 3 bases and J 6 bases, leaving 18 bases between the germline ends. CDR3 in DNA: TGTGCCAGCAGTTTGGCAGGGGAACTAGAATCCGAGCAGTACTTC. Translation gives CASSLAGELESEQYF.

This chain connects TRBV6-4 to TRBJ2-1; 7 bases are a match to TRBD2. V shed 2 bases and J 9 bases; nucleotides not matched to a gene: 4. Germline-derived CDR1 and CDR2 are MRHNA and SNTAGT. This CDR3 has 13 amino acids. CDR3 sequence reads: CASSDGGVSEQFF. As DNA, the CDR3 is TGTGCCAGCAGTGACGGGGGGGTGAGTGAGCAGTTCTTC.

The J gene is TRBJ1-1, the V gene TRBV5-1, with D unresolved. This CDR3 comprises 15 residues. Germline V gives CDR1 SGHRS, CDR2 YFSETQ. The V gene lost 0 bases and the J gene lost 5 bases, with 14 bases spanning the gap. The CDR3 DNA reads TGCGCCAGCAGCTTGGCGGGTCGAGGAGGAACTGAAGCTTTCTTT. Its translation: CASSLAGRGGTEAFF.

This clone was detected a few times. The chain employs TRBV28 and TRBJ1-5; D remains unclear. Germline loops: CDR1 MDHEN, CDR2 SYDVKM. The CDR3 covers 16 residues. V was cut by 3 bases and J by 0 bases, with 12 bases left in between. The CDR3 spells CASSLRGLYSNQPQHF. As DNA, the CDR3 is TGTGCCAGCAGTTTGCGAGGCCTCTATAGCAATCAGCCCCAGCATTTT.

V and J are TRBV9 and TRBJ1-1, with D maybe TRBD1 (6 bases). Germline V gives CDR1 SGDLS, CDR2 YYNGEE. The CDR3 has 14 residues. V lost 0 bases and J lost 10, with 16 bases in between. The CDR3 protein is CASSVAPEEGGAFF. CDR3 DNA sequence: TGTGCCAGCAGCGTAGCTCCTGAAGAGGGGGGAGCTTTCTTT.

The chain employs TRBV4-1 and TRBJ2-5, with D tentatively TRBD2 (6 bases). The closer fit of TRBJ2-7 to the DNA end suggests the J call may be wrong. From germline, CDR1 is MGHRA and CDR2 YSYEKL. The CDR3 has 14 amino acids. CDR3 nucleotide sequence: TGCGCCAGCAGCCGAACGGAGGGGCTCTACGAGCAGTACTTC. Translated: CASSRTEGLYEQYF.

The chain couples TRBV13 to TRBJ1-6; the D gene is possibly TRBD1 (5 bases). The CDR3 is 15 residues long. The ends were cut back, 1 base at V and 9 bases at J, with 13 bases in the middle. The germline CDR1 and CDR2 sequences are PRHDT and FYEKMQ (reference sequence). CDR3 nucleotide sequence: TGTGCCAGCAGCTTAGAGACAGCCTGGCGTTCACCCCTCCACTTT. Amino acid sequence: CASSLETAWRSPLHF.

This clone was recorded once. This chain links TRBV7-8 with TRBJ2-1; D perhaps matches TRBD2 (6 bases). The CDR3 is 12 residues long. Trimming removed 1 base from V and 13 bases from J, with 11 bases in between. Germline CDR1 and CDR2: SGHVS and FQNEAQ. The CDR3: CASSLEAEGQFF. The CDR3, as DNA: TGTGCCAGCAGCTTAGAGGCGGAGGGCCAGTTCTTC.

This chain links TRBV7-9 with TRBJ1-1, with D unresolved. V lost 5 bases and J 1 base, leaving 11 bases between the germline ends. This CDR3 is built from 14 residues. In germline, CDR1 is SEHNR, CDR2 FQNEAQ (reference sequence). This CDR3 is CASSETGGNTEAFF. As DNA, the CDR3 is TGTGCCAGCAGCGAGACCGGTGGGAACACTGAAGCTTTCTTT.

This sequence joins TRBV2 and TRBJ1-5; D uncertain. The CDR3 runs 13 residues. V lost 6 bases to trimming and J lost 2 bases, with 8 bases between them. Germline V lookup: CDR1 SNHLY, CDR2 FYNNEI. The CDR3 here is CASSRWGNQPQHF. The CDR3, as DNA: TGTGCCAGCAGCCGTTGGGGCAATCAGCCCCAGCATTTT.